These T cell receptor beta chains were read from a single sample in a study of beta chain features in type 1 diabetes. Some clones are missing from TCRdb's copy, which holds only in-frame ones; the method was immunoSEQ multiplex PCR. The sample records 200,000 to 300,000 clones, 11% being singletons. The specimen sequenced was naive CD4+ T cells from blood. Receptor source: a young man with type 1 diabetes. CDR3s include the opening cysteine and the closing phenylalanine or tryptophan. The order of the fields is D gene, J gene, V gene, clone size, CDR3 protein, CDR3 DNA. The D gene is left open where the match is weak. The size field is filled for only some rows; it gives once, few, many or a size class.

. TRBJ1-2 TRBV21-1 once CASSKATPYGYTF TGTGCCAGCAGCAAAGCGACACCTTATGGCTACACCTTC
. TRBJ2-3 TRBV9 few CASSPLGRRDTQYF TGTGCCAGCAGCCCTCTTGGTAGGAGAGATACGCAGTATTTT
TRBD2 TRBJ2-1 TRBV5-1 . CASSFSSGASGEQFF TGCGCCAGCAGCTTCTCTAGCGGGGCGTCCGGAGAGCAGTTCTTC
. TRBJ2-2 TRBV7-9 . CASPVGAVTDTGELFF TGTGCCAGCCCTGTAGGGGCAGTGACTGACACCGGGGAGCTGTTTTTT
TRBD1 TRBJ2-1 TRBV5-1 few CASSSGQGAYNEQFF TGCGCCAGCAGCTCGGGACAGGGGGCTTACAATGAGCAGTTCTTC
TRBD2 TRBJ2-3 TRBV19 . CASSRVAGGPDTQYF TGTGCCAGTAGTCGTGTAGCGGGGGGGCCAGATACGCAGTATTTT
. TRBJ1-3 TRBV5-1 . CASSLQESGNTIYF TGCGCCAGCAGTTTACAGGAATCTGGAAACACCATATATTTT
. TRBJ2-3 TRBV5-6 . CASAQLATTVDTQYF TGTGCCAGCGCCCAACTAGCCACCACCGTTGATACGCAGTATTTT
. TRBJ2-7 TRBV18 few CASSPSSPPYEQYF TGTGCCAGCTCACCGTCCAGTCCGCCCTACGAGCAGTACTTC
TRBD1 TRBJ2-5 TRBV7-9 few CASSGTGSETQYF TGTGCCAGCAGCGGGACAGGGTCGGAGACCCAGTACTTC
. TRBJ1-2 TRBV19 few CASSQQDGYTF TGTGCCAGTAGTCAACAGGATGGCTACACCTTC
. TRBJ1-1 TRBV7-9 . CASSQMSNTEAFF TGTGCCAGCAGCCAGATGTCAAACACTGAAGCTTTCTTT
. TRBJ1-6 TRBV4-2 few CASSQEYRDDSPLHF TGTGCCAGCAGCCAAGAGTACAGGGATGATTCACCCCTCCACTTT
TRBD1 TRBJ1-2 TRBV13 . CASSRDRPVYGYTF TGTGCCAGCAGCCGGGACAGACCCGTCTATGGCTACACCTTC
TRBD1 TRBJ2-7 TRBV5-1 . CASSRYALDRNPRYF TGCGCCAGCAGCCGCTATGCCCTGGACAGGAACCCCCGGTACTTC
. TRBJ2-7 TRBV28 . CASSSAAGTLYEQYF TGTGCCAGCAGTAGCGCTGCCGGGACACTCTACGAGCAGTACTTC
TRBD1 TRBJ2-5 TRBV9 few CASSVLGGQGETQYF TGTGCCAGCAGCGTATTGGGCGGACAGGGAGAGACCCAGTACTTC
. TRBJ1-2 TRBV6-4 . CASSDRTSNYGYTF TGTGCCAGCAGTGACCGTACAAGTAACTATGGCTACACCTTC
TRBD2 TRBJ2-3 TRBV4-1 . CASSHARTSGGTDHTQYF TGCGCCAGCAGCCACGCTCGGACTAGCGGGGGGACGGATCATACGCAGTATTTT
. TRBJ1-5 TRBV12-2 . CASRSDRVRWQPQHF TGTGCAAGTCGCTCCGACAGGGTTCGGTGGCAGCCCCAGCATTTT
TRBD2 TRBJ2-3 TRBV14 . CASSERLSGAGTQYF TGTGCCAGCAGCGAGCGCCTTAGCGGGGCTGGTACGCAGTATTTT
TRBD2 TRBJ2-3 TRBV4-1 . CASSQAGTRGTDTQYF TGCGCCAGCAGCCAAGCTGGGACTAGGGGCACAGATACGCAGTATTTT
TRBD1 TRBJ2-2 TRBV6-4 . CASSAHTTGGFGELFF TGTGCCAGCAGTGCCCACACGACAGGGGGCTTCGGGGAGCTGTTTTTT
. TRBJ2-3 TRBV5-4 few CASSPRRQGTPDTQYF TGTGCCAGCAGCCCCCGTCGCCAGGGGACGCCAGATACGCAGTATTTT
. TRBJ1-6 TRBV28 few CATDRAQGINSPLHF TGTGCCACTGACCGGGCCCAGGGAATTAATTCACCCCTCCACTTT
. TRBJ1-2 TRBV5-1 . CASSLGRALNYGYTF TGCGCCAGCAGCTTGGGCAGGGCGTTGAACTATGGCTACACCTTC
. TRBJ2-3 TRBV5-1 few CASSFDRGTDTQYF TGCGCCAGCAGCTTTGACAGAGGCACAGATACGCAGTATTTT
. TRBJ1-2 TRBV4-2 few CASSQAGGPSWSYTF TGTGCCAGCAGCCAAGCCGGGGGACCGAGTTGGAGCTACACCTTC
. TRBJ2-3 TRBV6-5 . CASRPGTLRTDTQYF TGTGCCAGCAGACCCGGGACACTGCGCACAGATACGCAGTATTTT
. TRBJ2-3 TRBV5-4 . CASSLNSGSSTDTQYF TGTGCCAGCAGCTTGAATAGCGGTTCTAGCACAGATACGCAGTATTTT
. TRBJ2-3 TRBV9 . CASSAARGTDTQYF TGTGCCAGCAGCGCAGCTAGAGGCACAGATACGCAGTATTTT
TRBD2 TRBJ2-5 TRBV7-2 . CASSARRGGGAQTQYF TGTGCCAGCAGCGCGCGGCGGGGCGGGGGGGCACAGACCCAGTACTTC
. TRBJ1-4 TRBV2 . CASRSPGQINEKLFF TGTGCCAGCAGGAGCCCTGGACAAATAAATGAAAAACTGTTTTTT
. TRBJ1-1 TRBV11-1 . CASSLWAWPAFF TGTGCCAGCAGCCTCTGGGCCTGGCCGGCTTTCTTT
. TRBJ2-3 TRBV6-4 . CASCLLATDTQYF TGTGCCAGCTGCCTCCTGGCCACAGATACGCAGTATTTT
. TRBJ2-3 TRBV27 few CASSFLQGDTQYF TGTGCCAGCAGTTTCCTCCAGGGTGATACGCAGTATTTT
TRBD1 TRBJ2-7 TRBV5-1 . CASSWGSGGEQYF TGCGCCAGCAGCTGGGGTTCAGGGGGCGAGCAGTACTTC
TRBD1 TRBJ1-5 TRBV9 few CASSARQGNQPQHF TGTGCCAGCAGCGCAAGACAGGGGAATCAGCCCCAGCATTTT
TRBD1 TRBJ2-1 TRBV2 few CASRTGRNEQFF TGTGCCAGCCGGACAGGGCGAAATGAGCAGTTCTTC
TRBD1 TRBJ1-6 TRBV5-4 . CATGQGANSPLHF TGTGCCACCGGACAGGGGGCGAATTCACCCCTCCACTTT
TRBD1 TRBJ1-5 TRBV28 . CASSFRGTGAGYSNQPQHF TGTGCCAGCAGTTTTAGAGGGACAGGCGCTGGTTATAGCAATCAGCCCCAGCATTTT
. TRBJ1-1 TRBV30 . CAVAGRYTEAFF TGTGCCGTGGCAGGAAGATACACTGAAGCTTTCTTT
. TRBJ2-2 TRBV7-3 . CASSPPGLTGELFF TGTGCCAGCAGCCCCCCGGGTCTTACCGGGGAGCTGTTTTTT
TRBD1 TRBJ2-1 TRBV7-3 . CASSKDPGQNNEQFF TGTGCCAGCAGCAAAGATCCGGGACAGAACAATGAGCAGTTCTTC
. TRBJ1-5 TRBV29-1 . CSVGPGSDSNQPQHF TGCAGCGTTGGCCCGGGGTCTGATAGCAATCAGCCCCAGCATTTT
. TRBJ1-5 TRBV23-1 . CASSHLRKEQPQHF TGCGCCAGCAGTCACCTCCGAAAGGAGCAGCCCCAGCATTTT
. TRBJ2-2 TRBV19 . CASSPRGPGELFF TGTGCCAGTAGTCCCAGGGGACCCGGGGAGCTGTTTTTT
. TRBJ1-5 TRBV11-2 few CASSSWGGADQPQHF TGTGCCAGCAGCTCCTGGGGGGGAGCGGATCAGCCCCAGCATTTT
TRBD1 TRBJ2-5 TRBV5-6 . CASSRDRKETQYF TGTGCCAGCAGCAGGGACAGAAAAGAGACCCAGTACTTC
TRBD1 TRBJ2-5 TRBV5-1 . CASSEGQGIETQYF TGCGCCAGCAGCGAGGGACAGGGAATAGAGACCCAGTACTTC
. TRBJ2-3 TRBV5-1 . CASSLALGYTDTQYF TGCGCCAGCAGCTTAGCTCTCGGGTACACAGATACGCAGTATTTT
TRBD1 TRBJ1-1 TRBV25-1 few CASSGTAGGYLNTEAFF TGTGCCAGCAGTGGTACGGCAGGGGGTTATCTGAACACTGAAGCTTTCTTT
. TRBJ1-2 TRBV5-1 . CASSLTGGPYGYTF TGCGCCAGCAGCTTGACGGGGGGGCCATATGGCTACACCTTC
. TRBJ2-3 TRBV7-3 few CASSTGTRRGDTQYF TGTGCCAGCAGCACCGGGACTCGTCGGGGTGATACGCAGTATTTT
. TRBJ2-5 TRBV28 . CASAKQETQYF TGTGCCAGCGCGAAACAAGAGACCCAGTACTTC
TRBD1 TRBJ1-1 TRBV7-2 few CASSLVTGYTEAFF TGTGCCAGCAGCTTAGTGACAGGGTACACTGAAGCTTTCTTT
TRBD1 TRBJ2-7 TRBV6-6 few CASSTGGAQQYF TGTGCCAGCAGTACAGGGGGCGCCCAGCAGTACTTC
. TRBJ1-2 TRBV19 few CASSLRGGNGYTF TGTGCCAGTAGCCTTAGGGGAGGGAATGGCTACACCTTC
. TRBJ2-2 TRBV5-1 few CASSLTNADTGELFF TGCGCCAGCAGCTTGACTAATGCCGACACCGGGGAGCTGTTTTTT
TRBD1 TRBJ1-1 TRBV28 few CASSEDRGNTEAFF TGTGCCAGCAGTGAGGACAGGGGGAACACTGAAGCTTTCTTT